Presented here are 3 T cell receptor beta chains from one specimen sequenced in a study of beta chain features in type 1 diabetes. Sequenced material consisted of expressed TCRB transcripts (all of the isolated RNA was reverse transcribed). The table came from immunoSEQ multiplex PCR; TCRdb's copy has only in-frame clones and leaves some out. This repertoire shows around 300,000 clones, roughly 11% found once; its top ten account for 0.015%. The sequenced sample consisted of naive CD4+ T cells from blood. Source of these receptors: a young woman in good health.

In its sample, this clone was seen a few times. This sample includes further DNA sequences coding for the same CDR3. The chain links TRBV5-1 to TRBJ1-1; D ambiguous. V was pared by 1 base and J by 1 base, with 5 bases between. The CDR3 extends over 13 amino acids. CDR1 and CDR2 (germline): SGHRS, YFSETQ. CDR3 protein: CASSLTGNTEAFF. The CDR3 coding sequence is TGCGCCAGCAGCTTGACGGGGAACACTGAAGCTTTCTTT.

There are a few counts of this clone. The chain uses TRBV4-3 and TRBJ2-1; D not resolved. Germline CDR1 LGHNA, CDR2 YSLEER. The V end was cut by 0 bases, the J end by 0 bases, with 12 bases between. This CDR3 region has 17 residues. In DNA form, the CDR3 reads TGCGCCAGCAGCCAAGATCCAAGCGCCTCCTCCTACAATGAGCAGTTCTTC. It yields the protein CASSQDPSASSYNEQFF.

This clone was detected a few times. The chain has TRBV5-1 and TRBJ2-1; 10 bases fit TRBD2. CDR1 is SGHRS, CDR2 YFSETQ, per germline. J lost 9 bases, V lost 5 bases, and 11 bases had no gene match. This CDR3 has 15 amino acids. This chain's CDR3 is CASRSSGTSVGEQFF. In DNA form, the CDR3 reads TGCGCCAGCAGGTCCTCCGGGACTAGCGTCGGTGAGCAGTTCTTC. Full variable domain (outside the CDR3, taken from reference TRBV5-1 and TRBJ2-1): KAGVTQTPRYLIKTRGQQVTLSCSPISGHRSVSWYQQTPGQGLQFLFEYFSETQRNKGNFPGRFSGRQFSNSRSEMNVSTLELGDSALYLCASRSSGTSVGEQFFGPGTRLTVL.